Below are 13 T cell receptor beta chains sequenced from a single sample in a study of response to subunit inactivated influenza vaccine. TCRdb analysed the RT-PCR reads with MiXCR anew, one entry per CDR3 protein. Found here are under 750,000 distinct CDR3 sequences, about 12% of them singletons; the top ten hold 10% to 13%. Here the sequenced sample was PBMCs from blood, taken on the day of vaccination. The origin of the receptors is a middle-aged man who received an inactivated influenza vaccine.

This clonotype was seen ten or more times. The chain links TRBV5-4 to TRBJ2-7, with 8 bases identical to TRBD1. The V and J ends lost 0 bases and 1 base, in that order; junction bases with no gene match: 3. This CDR3 region has 15 residues. Germline CDR1 SGHNT, CDR2 YYREEE (reference sequence). The CDR3 bases are TGTGCCAGCAGCTTGGAAGGACAGGGATCCTACGAGCAGTACTTC. This gives the protein CASSLEGQGSYEQYF.

The V and J genes are TRBV20-1 and TRBJ2-1, with 10 bases fitting TRBD2. Trimming removed 0 bases from V and 2 bases from J; junction bases left unmatched: 4. This CDR3 spans 16 amino acids. The germline CDR1 and CDR2 sequences are DFQATT and SNEGSKA (reference sequence). As DNA, the CDR3 is TGCAGTGCTAGAGAACTAGCGGGACCCCCCTACAATGAGCAGTTCTTC. Residues: CSARELAGPPYNEQFF.

The rearrangement joins TRBV6-1 to TRBJ2-4, with D tentatively TRBD2 (5 bases). The CDR3 totals 16 residues. V was clipped by 0 bases and J by 6 bases, with 15 bases between them. Germline CDR1 reads MNHNS; CDR2 reads SASEGT. The CDR3 bases are TGTGCCAGCAGTGAAGCTGGCCGACGGGGTGGAAACATTCAGTACTTC. Its protein is CASSEAGRRGGNIQYF.

This clonotype was seen a few times. This chain uses TRBV20-1 with TRBJ2-3; no clear D. Germline CDR1 is DFQATT and CDR2 is SNEGSKA (reference sequence). The CDR3 extends over 12 amino acids. With 0 bases removed from V and 5 bases from J, the gap between germline ends came to 6 bases. CDR3 sequence reads: CSARESLDTQYF. CDR3 sequence (DNA): TGCAGTGCTAGAGAGTCACTAGATACGCAGTATTTT.

The gene calls are TRBV6-1 and TRBJ2-1, with 7 bases aligning to TRBD1. Trimming cost V 10 bases and J 12 bases; bases outside gene matches: 24. Germline V gene sequence: CDR1 MNHNS, CDR2 SASEGT. CDR3 length: 16 amino acids. The CDR3 loop reads CATLPGRVISYRGQFF. The DNA for the CDR3 is TGTGCCACTCTCCCCGGCAGGGTAATATCCTACAGGGGGCAGTTCTTC.

This clonotype was seen many times. The genes are TRBV28 and TRBJ2-3, with 7 bases identical to TRBD2. J lost 0 bases, V lost 4 bases, and 4 bases had no gene match. The CDR3 totals 15 residues. Germline V gene sequence: CDR1 MDHEN, CDR2 SYDVKM. The CDR3 spells CASSSLAGSTDTQYF. In nucleotides, the CDR3 is TGTGCCAGCAGTTCCTTAGCGGGTAGCACAGATACGCAGTATTTT.

The chain uses TRBV12-3 or TRBV12-4 and TRBJ2-1; D unresolved. Trimming removed 6 bases at V and 0 bases at J, with 12 bases between. The CDR3 is 15 amino acids. The CDR3 protein is CASSHRRRSYNEQFF. The CDR3 DNA reads as TGTGCCAGCAGCCACCGAAGACGCTCCTACAATGAGCAGTTCTTC.

This clonotype was observed a few times. V is TRBV29-1 and J is TRBJ2-1; D is unresolved. The length of the CDR3 is 11 residues. V lost 8 bases and J lost 4, with 9 bases in between. CDR1 SQVTM and CDR2 ANQGSEA come from the germline V gene. The CDR3 coding sequence is TGCAGCTTCACAGATTACAATGAGCAGTTCTTC. Translation gives CSFTDYNEQFF.

This clonotype appeared a few times. The V gene is TRBV5-6, the J gene TRBJ1-4, with D uncertain. The length of the CDR3 is 15 residues. In germline, CDR1 is SGHDT, CDR2 YYEEEE. V lost 2 bases, J lost 3 bases, and 11 bases lay in between. CDR3 in amino acids: CASSFSSGPNEKLFF. The CDR3, as DNA: TGTGCCAGCAGCTTCTCTTCTGGGCCTAATGAAAAACTGTTTTTT.

This clonotype showed up just a few times. This chain connects TRBV6-1 to TRBJ2-2; no firm D call. The CDR3 spans 14 residues. V was clipped by 7 bases and J by 0 bases, with 9 bases between them. Germline assignment: CDR1 MNHNS and CDR2 SASEGT. This CDR3 is CASKRSANTGELFF. Written as DNA, the CDR3 is TGTGCCAGCAAAAGATCTGCGAACACCGGGGAGCTGTTTTTT.

This clonotype appeared a few times. One end of the junction does not line up with germline, which may come from a read error. J is TRBJ2-1 and V is TRBV20-1; D is possibly TRBD1 (5 bases). This CDR3 is built from 10 residues. Germline V lookup: CDR1 DFQATT, CDR2 SNEGSKA (reference sequence). This CDR3 is CSAPADSQIF. The CDR3 DNA reads as TGCAGTGCTCCCGCTGACAGTCAAATCTTC.

This clonotype has just a few counts. The V gene is TRBV5-6, the J gene TRBJ1-1; D might be TRBD1 (5 bases). V lost 4 bases, J lost 0 bases, and 13 bases lay in between. This CDR3 contains 15 residues. Looked up from germline, CDR1 is SGHDT and CDR2 is YYEEEE. CDR3 sequence: CASSTPGAMNTEAFF. CDR3 sequence (DNA): TGTGCCAGCAGCACCCCCGGGGCGATGAACACTGAAGCTTTCTTT.

This clonotype has more than one count but fewer than ten. The chain is built from TRBV6-2 or TRBV6-3 and TRBJ2-3, with D perhaps given as TRBD1 or TRBD2 (5 bases each). Germline CDR1 MNHEY, CDR2 SVGEGT. The CDR3 consists of 16 residues. V was clipped by 4 bases and J by 6 bases, with 20 bases between them. The CDR3 DNA sequence: TGTGCCAGCAGTTCCGGGATGGGGCGGGTATCTGATACGCAGTATTTT. Residues: CASSSGMGRVSDTQYF.